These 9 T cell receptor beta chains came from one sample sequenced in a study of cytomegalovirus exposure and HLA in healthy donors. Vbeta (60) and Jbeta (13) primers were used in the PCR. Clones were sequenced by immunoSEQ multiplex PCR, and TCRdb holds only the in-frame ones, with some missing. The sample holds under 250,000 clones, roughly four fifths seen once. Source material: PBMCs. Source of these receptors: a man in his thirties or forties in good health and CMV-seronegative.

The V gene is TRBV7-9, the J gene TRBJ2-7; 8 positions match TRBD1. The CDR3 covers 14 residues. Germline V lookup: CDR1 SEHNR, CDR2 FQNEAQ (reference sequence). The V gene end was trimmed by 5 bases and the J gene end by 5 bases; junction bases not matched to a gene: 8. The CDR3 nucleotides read TGTGCCAGCAGCGTATTGACAGGGGCCCACGAGCAGTACTTC. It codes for CASSVLTGAHEQYF. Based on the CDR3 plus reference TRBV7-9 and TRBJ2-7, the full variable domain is DTGVSQNPRHKITKRGQNVTFRCDPISEHNRLYWYRQTLGQGPEFLTYFQNEAQLEKSRLLSDRFSAERPKGSFSTLEIQRTEQGDSAMYLCASSVLTGAHEQYFGPGTRLTVT.

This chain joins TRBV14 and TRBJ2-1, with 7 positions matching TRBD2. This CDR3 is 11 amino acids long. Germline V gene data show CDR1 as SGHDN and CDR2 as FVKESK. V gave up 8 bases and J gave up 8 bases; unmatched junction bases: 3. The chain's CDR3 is CASSGGYEQFF. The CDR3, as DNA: TGTGCCAGCTCCGGGGGGTATGAGCAGTTCTTC.

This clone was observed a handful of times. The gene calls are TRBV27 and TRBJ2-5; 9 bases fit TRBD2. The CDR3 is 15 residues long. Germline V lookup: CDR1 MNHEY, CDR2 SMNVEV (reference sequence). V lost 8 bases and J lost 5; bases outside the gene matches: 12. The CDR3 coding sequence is TGTGCCAGCCGATCTCAAGCGGGAGGAGGGGAGACCCAGTACTTC. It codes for CASRSQAGGGETQYF.

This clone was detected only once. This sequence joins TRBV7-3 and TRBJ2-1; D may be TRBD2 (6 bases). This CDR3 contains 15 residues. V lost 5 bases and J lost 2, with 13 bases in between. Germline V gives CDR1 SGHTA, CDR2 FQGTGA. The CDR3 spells CASSPQGGAYNEQFF. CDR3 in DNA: TGTGCCAGCAGCCCGCAAGGCGGGGCCTACAATGAGCAGTTCTTC.

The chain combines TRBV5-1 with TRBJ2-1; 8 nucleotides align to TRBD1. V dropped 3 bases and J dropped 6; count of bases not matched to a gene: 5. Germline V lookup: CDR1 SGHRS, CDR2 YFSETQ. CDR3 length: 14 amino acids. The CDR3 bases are TGCGCCAGCAGCTACGGACAGGGAGGCAATGAGCAGTTCTTC. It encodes CASSYGQGGNEQFF.

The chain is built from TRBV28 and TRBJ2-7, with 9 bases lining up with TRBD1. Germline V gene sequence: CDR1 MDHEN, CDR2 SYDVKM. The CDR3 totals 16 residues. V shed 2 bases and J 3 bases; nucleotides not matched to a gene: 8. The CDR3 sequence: CASSLQMRQGDYEQYF. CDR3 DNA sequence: TGTGCCAGCAGTTTACAAATGAGACAGGGGGACTACGAGCAGTACTTC.

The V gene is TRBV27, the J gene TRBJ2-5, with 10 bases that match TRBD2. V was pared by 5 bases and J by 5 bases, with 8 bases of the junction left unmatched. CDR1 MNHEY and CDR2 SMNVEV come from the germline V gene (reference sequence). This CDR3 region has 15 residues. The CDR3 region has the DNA TGTGCCAGCAGTCCCCTCCCTAGCGGGAGTGAGACCCAGTACTTC. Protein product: CASSPLPSGSETQYF.

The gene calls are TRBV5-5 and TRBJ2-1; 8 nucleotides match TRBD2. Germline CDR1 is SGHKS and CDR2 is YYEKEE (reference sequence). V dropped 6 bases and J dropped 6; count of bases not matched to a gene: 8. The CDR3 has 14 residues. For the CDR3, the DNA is TGTGCCAGCACCCGGGTTACTAGCGGCAATGAGCAGTTCTTC. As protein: CASTRVTSGNEQFF. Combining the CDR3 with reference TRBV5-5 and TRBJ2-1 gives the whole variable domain DAGVTQSPTHLIKTRGQQVTLRCSPISGHKSVSWYQQVLGQGPQFIFQYYEKEERGRGNFPDRFSARQFPNYSSELNVNALLLGDSALYLCASTRVTSGNEQFFGPGTRLTVL.

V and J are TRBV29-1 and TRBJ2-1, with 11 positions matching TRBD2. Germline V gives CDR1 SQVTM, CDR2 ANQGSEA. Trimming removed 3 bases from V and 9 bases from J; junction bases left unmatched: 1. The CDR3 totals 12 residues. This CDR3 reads CSVEGLAVEQFF. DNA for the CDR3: TGCAGCGTTGAGGGACTAGCGGTTGAGCAGTTCTTC.